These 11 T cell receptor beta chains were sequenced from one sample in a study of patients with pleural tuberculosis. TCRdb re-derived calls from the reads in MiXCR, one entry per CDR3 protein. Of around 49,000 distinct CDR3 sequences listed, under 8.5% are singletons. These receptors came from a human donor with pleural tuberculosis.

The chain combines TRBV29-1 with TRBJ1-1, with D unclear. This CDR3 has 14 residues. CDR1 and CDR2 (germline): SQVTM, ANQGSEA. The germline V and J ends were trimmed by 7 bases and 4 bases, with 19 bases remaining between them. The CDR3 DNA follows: TGCAGCGCCTGGGCCCGGCAAAGCGTCACTGAAGCTTTCTTT. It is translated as CSAWARQSVTEAFF.

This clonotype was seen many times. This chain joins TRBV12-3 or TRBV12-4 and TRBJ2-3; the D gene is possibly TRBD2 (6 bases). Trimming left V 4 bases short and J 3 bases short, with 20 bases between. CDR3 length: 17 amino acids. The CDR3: CASSSAFYGRGTDTQYF. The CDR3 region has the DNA TGTGCCAGCAGTTCCGCTTTTTACGGGAGAGGAACAGATACGCAGTATTTT.

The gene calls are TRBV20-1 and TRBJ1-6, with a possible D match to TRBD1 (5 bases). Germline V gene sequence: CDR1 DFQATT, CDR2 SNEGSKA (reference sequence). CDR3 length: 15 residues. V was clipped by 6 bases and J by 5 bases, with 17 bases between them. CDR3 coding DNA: TGCAGTGCAACCGGACACAACACCAATAATTCACCCCTCCACTTT. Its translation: CSATGHNTNNSPLHF.

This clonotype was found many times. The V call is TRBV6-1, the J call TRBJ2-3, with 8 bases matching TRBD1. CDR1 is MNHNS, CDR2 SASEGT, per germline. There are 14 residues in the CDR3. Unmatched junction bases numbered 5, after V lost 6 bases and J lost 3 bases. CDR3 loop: CASSGQGWTDTQYF. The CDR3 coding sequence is TGTGCCAGCAGCGGACAGGGTTGGACAGATACGCAGTATTTT.

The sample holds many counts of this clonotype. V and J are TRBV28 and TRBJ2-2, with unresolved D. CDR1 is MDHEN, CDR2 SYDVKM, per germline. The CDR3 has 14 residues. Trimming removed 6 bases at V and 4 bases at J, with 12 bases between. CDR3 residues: CASSPDSSTGELFF. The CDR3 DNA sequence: TGTGCCAGCAGCCCAGACTCTTCCACCGGGGAGCTGTTTTTT.

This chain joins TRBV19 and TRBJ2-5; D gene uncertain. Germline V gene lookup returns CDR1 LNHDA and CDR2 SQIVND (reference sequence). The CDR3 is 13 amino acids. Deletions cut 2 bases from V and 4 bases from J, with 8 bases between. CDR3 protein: CASSIQDGETQYF. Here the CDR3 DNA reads TGTGCCAGTAGTATACAGGACGGAGAGACCCAGTACTTC.

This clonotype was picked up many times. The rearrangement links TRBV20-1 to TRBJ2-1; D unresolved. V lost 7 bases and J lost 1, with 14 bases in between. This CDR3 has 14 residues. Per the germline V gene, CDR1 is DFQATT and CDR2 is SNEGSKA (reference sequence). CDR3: CSVTQHYSYNEQFF. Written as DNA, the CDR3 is TGCAGTGTTACCCAACACTATTCCTACAATGAGCAGTTCTTC.

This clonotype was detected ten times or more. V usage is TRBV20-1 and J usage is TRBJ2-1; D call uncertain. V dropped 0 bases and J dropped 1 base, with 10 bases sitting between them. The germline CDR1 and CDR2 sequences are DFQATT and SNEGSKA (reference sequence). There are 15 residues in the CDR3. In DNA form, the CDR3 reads TGCAGTGCTAGAGAGTCGAGCGTATCCTACAATGAGCAGTTCTTC. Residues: CSARESSVSYNEQFF.

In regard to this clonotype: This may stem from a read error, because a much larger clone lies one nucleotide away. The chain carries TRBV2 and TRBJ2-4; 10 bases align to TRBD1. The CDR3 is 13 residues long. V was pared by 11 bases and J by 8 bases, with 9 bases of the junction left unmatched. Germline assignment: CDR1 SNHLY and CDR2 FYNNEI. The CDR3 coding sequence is TGTGCCCAGGGGGACAGGGGAAACGACATTCAGTACTTC. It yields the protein CAQGDRGNDIQYF.

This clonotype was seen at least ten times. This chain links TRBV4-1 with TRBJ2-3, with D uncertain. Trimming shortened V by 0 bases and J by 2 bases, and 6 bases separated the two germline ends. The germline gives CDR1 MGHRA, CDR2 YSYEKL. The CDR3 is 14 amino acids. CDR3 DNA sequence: TGCGCCAGCAGCCAAGATTGGAACACAGATACGCAGTATTTT. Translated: CASSQDWNTDTQYF.

In nucleotides, the CDR3 is TGTGCCATCAGGGTTACAGAGGGGGAGACCCAGTACTTC. Amino acids: CAIRVTEGETQYF. V usage is TRBV10-3 and J usage is TRBJ2-5; D might be TRBD1 or TRBD2, each matching 5 bases. The CDR3 is made up of 13 amino acids. V lost 6 bases and J 5 bases, leaving 13 bases between the germline ends. Germline V gene data show CDR1 as ENHRY and CDR2 as SYGVKD.